The next 10 T cell receptor beta chains were all read from a single sample in a study of blood T cell repertoires in COVID-19. Sequencing was performed with immunoSEQ multiplex PCR; in TCRdb, only in-frame clones are kept and a portion is missing. Of around 360,000 clones in the sample, roughly 90% were seen once. The specimen was PBMCs or T cells enriched from blood (not recorded which). The receptor set was obtained from a woman in her twenties or thirties who had recovered from COVID-19.

The chain couples TRBV7-9 to TRBJ2-7, with D perhaps matching TRBD2 (5 bases). Trimming took off 0 bases at V and 2 bases at J, with 11 bases between the two ends. Germline V gene data show CDR1 as SEHNR and CDR2 as FQNEAQ (reference sequence). This CDR3 spans 15 amino acids. The CDR3 loop is CASSLARNGAYEQYF. The CDR3 coding sequence is TGTGCCAGCAGCTTAGCCCGGAACGGGGCCTACGAGCAGTACTTC.

This chain connects TRBV19 to TRBJ2-1; 10 nucleotides agree with TRBD2. Germline V lookup: CDR1 LNHDA, CDR2 SQIVND (reference sequence). J was trimmed by 2 bases and V by 9 bases; bases with no gene match: 1. The CDR3 sequence is 13 residues long. The CDR3 here is CASGLAAYNEQFF. CDR3 in DNA: TGTGCCAGCGGACTAGCGGCCTACAATGAGCAGTTCTTC.

V usage is TRBV6-5 and J usage is TRBJ1-1; D perhaps matches TRBD1 (6 bases). With 2 bases removed from V and 1 base from J, the gap between germline ends came to 14 bases. Germline lookup yields CDR1 MNHEY and CDR2 SVGAGI. The length of the CDR3 is 16 residues. The CDR3 loop reads CASSYGGAKRNTEAFF. The CDR3, as DNA: TGTGCCAGCAGTTACGGGGGGGCAAAACGGAACACTGAAGCTTTCTTT.

The J gene is TRBJ1-1, the V gene TRBV30, with D uncertain. The germline gives CDR1 GTSNPN, CDR2 SVGIG (reference sequence). The V end lost 0 bases, the J end lost 5 bases, and 13 bases lay between the germline ends. The CDR3 has 14 residues. Here the CDR3 reads CAWSVYSGRTEAFF. As DNA, the CDR3 is TGTGCCTGGAGTGTCTACAGCGGCCGTACTGAAGCTTTCTTT.

This chain joins TRBV3-1 (or the pseudogene TRBV3-2) and TRBJ2-3; TRBD2 aligns across 11 bases. Germline V gene lookup returns CDR1 LGHDT and CDR2 YNNKEL (reference sequence). Unmatched junction bases numbered 10, after V lost 4 bases and J lost 4 bases. CDR3 length: 17 amino acids. Here the CDR3 reads CASSLRGLAGGADTQYF. The CDR3, as DNA: TGTGCCAGCAGCCTACGAGGTCTAGCGGGAGGTGCAGATACGCAGTATTTT.

The J gene is TRBJ2-2, the V gene TRBV7-9, with D tentatively TRBD2 (5 bases). CDR3 length: 15 amino acids. The germline CDR1 and CDR2 sequences are SEHNR and FQNEAQ (reference sequence). V lost 5 bases to trimming and J lost 4 bases, with 14 bases between them. The CDR3 region is CASSETGSGTGELFF. The CDR3 nucleotides are TGTGCCAGCAGCGAAACGGGGTCGGGCACCGGGGAGCTGTTTTTT.

The chain carries TRBV5-1 and TRBJ1-4; D possibly corresponds to TRBD1 (5 bases). The CDR3 spans 15 residues. With 4 bases removed from V and 4 bases from J, the gap between germline ends came to 14 bases. The germline V gene encodes CDR1 SGHRS and CDR2 YFSETQ. CDR3 DNA: TGCGCCAGCAGCCTATGGGGGGATTTTAATGAAAAACTGTTTTTT. This translates into CASSLWGDFNEKLFF. The full variable domain, completed using reference TRBV5-1 and TRBJ1-4, is KAGVTQTPRYLIKTRGQQVTLSCSPISGHRSVSWYQQTPGQGLQFLFEYFSETQRNKGNFPGRFSGRQFSNSRSEMNVSTLELGDSALYLCASSLWGDFNEKLFFGSGTQLSVL.

J is TRBJ2-7 and V is TRBV18, with TRBD2 matching 13 bases. From germline, CDR1 is KGHSH and CDR2 LQKENI. The CDR3 covers 16 residues. The V and J ends lost 6 bases and 2 bases, in that order; junction bases with no gene match: 7. CDR3 region: CASSLLAGGDPYEQYF. CDR3 in DNA: TGTGCCAGCTCCTTACTAGCGGGGGGGGACCCCTACGAGCAGTACTTC.

CDR3 DNA: TGTGCCAGCAGCTCCCGGACAACGACCTTGAACACTGAAGCTTTCTTT. Translated, it gives CASSSRTTTLNTEAFF. The chain has TRBV7-8 and TRBJ1-1, with D perhaps TRBD1 (5 bases). The CDR3 totals 16 residues. Germline CDR1 is SGHVS and CDR2 is FQNEAQ. Trimming left V 4 bases short and J 0 bases short, with 15 bases between.

This clone was seen just once. The CDR3 here is CAIRTGQGVNYGYTF. The CDR3 nucleotides are TGTGCCATCCGGACTGGACAGGGGGTTAACTATGGCTACACCTTC. The V and J genes are TRBV10-3 and TRBJ1-2; 10 bases are shared with TRBD1. V gave up 8 bases and J gave up 1 base; unmatched junction bases: 7. The germline V gene encodes CDR1 ENHRY and CDR2 SYGVKD. The CDR3 is 15 amino acids.